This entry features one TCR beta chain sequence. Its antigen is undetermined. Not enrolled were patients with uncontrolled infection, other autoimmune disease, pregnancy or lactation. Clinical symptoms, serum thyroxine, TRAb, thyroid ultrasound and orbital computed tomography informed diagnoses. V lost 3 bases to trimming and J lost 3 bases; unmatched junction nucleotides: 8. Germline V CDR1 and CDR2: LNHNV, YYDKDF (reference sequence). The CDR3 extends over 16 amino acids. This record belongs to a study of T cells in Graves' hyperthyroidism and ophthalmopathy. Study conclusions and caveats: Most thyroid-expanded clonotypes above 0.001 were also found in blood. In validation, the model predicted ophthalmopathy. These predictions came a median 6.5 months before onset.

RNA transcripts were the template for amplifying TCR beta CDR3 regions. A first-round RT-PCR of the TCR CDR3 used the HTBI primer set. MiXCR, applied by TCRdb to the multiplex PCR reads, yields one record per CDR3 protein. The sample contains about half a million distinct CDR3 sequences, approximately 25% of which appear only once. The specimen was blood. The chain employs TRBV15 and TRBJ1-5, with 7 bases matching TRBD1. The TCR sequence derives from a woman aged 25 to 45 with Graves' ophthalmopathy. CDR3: CATSSTQGGNNQPQHF. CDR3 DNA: TGTGCCACCAGCAGTACTCAGGGGGGTAACAATCAGCCCCAGCATTTT.